The rows below give T cell receptor beta chains drawn from one sample of a study of OX40 agonist ivuxolimab in advanced cancers. Sequencing used immunoSEQ multiplex PCR; TCRdb keeps in-frame clones, though not all of them. The table shows 75,000 to 90,000 clones, with around 89% occurring only once. The sample here was CD4+ or CD8+ T cells sorted from blood, taken in a trial of the OX40 agonist ivuxolimab. These receptor sequences come from an adult with an advanced solid tumor such as melanoma, head and neck, liver or kidney cancer. Each CDR3 is given with its conserved first and last residue. A D gene is named only where the DNA matches it firmly. Size is omitted from some rows. Given values are once, few, many or a class for expanded clones.

size | D | J | V | CDR3 | DNA
- | - | TRBJ2-2 | TRBV7-3 | CASSPPGTGELFF | TGTGCCAGCAGCCCCCCCGGCACCGGGGAGCTGTTTTTT
- | - | TRBJ2-4 | TRBV4-2 | CASSPRYFGRTIKNIQYF | TGTGCCAGCAGCCCTAGGTATTTTGGGCGAACCATCAAAAACATTCAGTACTTC
few | TRBD1 | TRBJ1-5 | TRBV6-6 | CASSYSGGQGGQPQHF | TGTGCCAGCAGTTACTCCGGAGGACAGGGCGGTCAGCCCCAGCATTTT
- | TRBD1 | TRBJ2-7 | TRBV28 | CASSLYDRGYEQYF | TGTGCCAGCAGTTTATACGACAGGGGCTACGAGCAGTACTTC
- | - | TRBJ2-2 | TRBV4-1 | CASSRGRQVLNTGELFF | TGCGCCAGCAGCCGGGGACGACAGGTGCTTAACACCGGGGAGCTGTTTTTT
- | - | TRBJ1-5 | TRBV5-8 | CASSAWVNQPQHF | TGTGCCAGCAGTGCCTGGGTCAATCAGCCCCAGCATTTT
- | - | TRBJ2-3 | TRBV5-1 | CASSLEGGLSTDTQYF | TGCGCCAGCAGCTTGGAAGGGGGACTTAGCACAGATACGCAGTATTTT
- | - | TRBJ2-7 | TRBV15 | CATSRDINSYEQYF | TGTGCCACCAGCAGAGACATTAATTCTTACGAGCAGTACTTC
- | - | TRBJ1-3 | TRBV6-1 | CASSTDRYSGNTIYF | TGTGCCAGCAGTACCGACAGGTACTCTGGAAACACCATATATTTT
- | - | TRBJ2-6 | TRBV6-7 | CASSLPPRPTSVNMAGNVLTF | TGTGCCAGCAGTTTGCCGCCGAGACCGACCTCTGTAAATATGGCGGGCAACGTCCTGACTTTC
- | - | TRBJ1-3 | TRBV5-1 | CASKSLLSSGNTIYF | TGCGCCAGCAAAAGTCTACTGAGCTCTGGAAACACCATATATTTT
- | - | TRBJ2-7 | TRBV19 | CASSTSQAGPYEQYF | TGTGCCAGTAGTACTTCCCAGGCAGGTCCTTACGAGCAGTACTTC
- | - | TRBJ2-6 | TRBV19 | CASSVQGVTGANVLTF | TGTGCCAGTAGTGTACAGGGAGTGACTGGGGCCAACGTCCTGACTTTC
once | - | TRBJ1-2 | TRBV7-2 | CASSFMDTSGYTF | TGTGCCAGCAGCTTCATGGACACATCGGGCTACACCTTC
- | TRBD1 | TRBJ2-6 | TRBV4-1 | CATTDRVGVSGANVLTF | TGCGCCACCACCGACAGGGTTGGGGTCTCTGGGGCCAACGTCCTGACTTTC
- | - | TRBJ1-4 | TRBV5-1 | CASSLGVQGYEKLFF | TGCGCCAGCAGCTTGGGGGTCCAGGGTTATGAAAAACTGTTTTTT
- | - | TRBJ1-5 | TRBV6-1 | CASRAGFNQPQHF | TGTGCCAGCAGAGCAGGTTTCAATCAGCCCCAGCATTTT
- | - | TRBJ2-7 | TRBV13 | CASSPTLISYEQYF | TGTGCCAGCAGCCCGACACTGATCTCCTACGAGCAGTACTTC
- | - | TRBJ2-7 | TRBV9 | CASSGRDREQYF | TGTGCCAGCAGCGGCAGGGATCGCGAGCAGTACTTC
- | - | TRBJ1-2 | TRBV6-5 | CASSPDGNYGYTF | TGTGCCAGCAGCCCCGACGGGAACTATGGCTACACCTTC
- | TRBD1 | TRBJ1-1 | TRBV18 | CASSQTGVDTEAFF | TGTGCCAGCTCCCAGACAGGGGTGGACACTGAAGCTTTCTTT
- | TRBD1 | TRBJ2-1 | TRBV7-9 | CASSFQGANNEQFF | TGTGCCAGCAGCTTCCAGGGGGCGAACAATGAGCAGTTCTTC
- | TRBD1 | TRBJ1-4 | TRBV10-3 | CATGQEGEKLFF | TGTGCCACGGGACAGGAGGGCGAAAAACTGTTTTTT
few | - | TRBJ2-2 | TRBV4-1 | CASSQRLATNTGELFF | TGCGCCAGCAGCCAAAGGCTAGCGACGAACACCGGGGAGCTGTTTTTT
- | TRBD1 | TRBJ2-7 | TRBV2 | CASSDYEDRLSYEQYF | TGTGCCAGCAGTGATTATGAGGACAGGCTCTCCTACGAGCAGTACTTC
- | - | TRBJ1-6 | TRBV28 | CASSRSSYNSPLHF | TGTGCCAGCAGTCGGAGCTCCTATAATTCACCCCTCCACTTT
- | - | TRBJ1-4 | TRBV11-2 | CASSFSVNEKLFF | TGTGCCAGCAGCTTTTCGGTGAATGAAAAACTGTTTTTT
- | TRBD2 | TRBJ2-5 | TRBV18 | CASSPPGLAGDLWETQYF | TGTGCCAGCTCACCCCCGGGACTAGCGGGAGACTTGTGGGAGACCCAGTACTTC